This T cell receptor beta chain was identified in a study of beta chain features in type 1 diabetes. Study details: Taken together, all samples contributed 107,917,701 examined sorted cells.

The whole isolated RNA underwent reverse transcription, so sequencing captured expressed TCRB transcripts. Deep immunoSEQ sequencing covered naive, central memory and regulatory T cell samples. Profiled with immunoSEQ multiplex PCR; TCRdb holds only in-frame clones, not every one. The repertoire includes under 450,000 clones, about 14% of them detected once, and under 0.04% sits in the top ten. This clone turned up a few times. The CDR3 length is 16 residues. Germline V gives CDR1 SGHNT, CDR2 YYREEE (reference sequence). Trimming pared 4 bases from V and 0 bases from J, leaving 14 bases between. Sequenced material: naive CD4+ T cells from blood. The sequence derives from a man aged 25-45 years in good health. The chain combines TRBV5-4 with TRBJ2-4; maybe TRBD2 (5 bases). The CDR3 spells CASSEGVGVAKNIQYF. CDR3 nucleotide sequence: TGTGCCAGCAGCGAGGGCGTGGGCGTAGCCAAAAACATTCAGTACTTC.